These T cell receptor beta chains were read from a single sample in a study of cytomegalovirus exposure and HLA in healthy donors. Libraries were prepared by immunoSEQ multiplex PCR; TCRdb keeps only in-frame clonotypes and omits some of them. This sample's table reports roughly 33,000 clones. Sequencing was done on a sample of PBMCs. These receptors all stem from a woman aged 40 to 55 in good health and CMV-seropositive. CDR3s include the opening cysteine and the closing phenylalanine or tryptophan. The D gene is left open where the match is weak.

d_gene: .; v_gene: TRBV4-3; j_gene: TRBJ2-1; CDR3nt: TGCGCCAGCAGCCAAGAAGCTCCTTTAAGCTCCTACAATGAGCAGTTCTTC; CDR3aa: CASSQEAPLSSYNEQFF
d_gene: TRBD2; v_gene: TRBV29-1; j_gene: TRBJ2-7; CDR3nt: TGCAGCGTACTAGCGGGAGGGCTCTACGAGCAGTACTTC; CDR3aa: CSVLAGGLYEQYF
d_gene: .; v_gene: TRBV4-1; j_gene: TRBJ1-5; CDR3nt: TGCGCCAGCAGCCCCGGGGAGAACAATCAGCCCCAGCATTTT; CDR3aa: CASSPGENNQPQHF
d_gene: .; v_gene: TRBV7-6; j_gene: TRBJ2-6; CDR3nt: TGTGCCAGCAGCTTAGCTCGGGACACCTATTTCTCTGGGGCCAACGTCCTGACTTTC; CDR3aa: CASSLARDTYFSGANVLTF
d_gene: .; v_gene: TRBV5-6; j_gene: TRBJ2-7; CDR3nt: TGTGCCAGCAGCCTGGGAGCGGCAGGGGACTACGAGCAGTACTTC; CDR3aa: CASSLGAAGDYEQYF
d_gene: TRBD1; v_gene: TRBV18; j_gene: TRBJ1-5; CDR3nt: TGTGCCAGCTCTCCGGGACAGGGGGCTATTCAGCCCCAGCATTTT; CDR3aa: CASSPGQGAIQPQHF
d_gene: .; v_gene: TRBV4-1; j_gene: TRBJ1-5; CDR3nt: TGCGCCAGCAGCCAAGATGAAGGGGAAGGGCAGCCCCAGCATTTT; CDR3aa: CASSQDEGEGQPQHF
d_gene: .; v_gene: TRBV5-4; j_gene: TRBJ1-1; CDR3nt: TGTGCCAGCAGCTTGTACGTGGGGGACACCATTCACACTGAAGCTTTCTTT; CDR3aa: CASSLYVGDTIHTEAFF
d_gene: .; v_gene: TRBV5-1; j_gene: TRBJ2-2; CDR3nt: TGCGCCAGCAGCGTAACAGGGCCCCGCGGGTCCACCGGGGAGCTGTTTTTT; CDR3aa: CASSVTGPRGSTGELFF
d_gene: .; v_gene: TRBV9; j_gene: TRBJ2-4; CDR3nt: TGTGCCAGCAGCCCCACTGGGGGGGGCGAAAACATTCAGTACTTC; CDR3aa: CASSPTGGGENIQYF
d_gene: .; v_gene: TRBV7-2; j_gene: TRBJ2-7; CDR3nt: TGTGCCAGCAGCTTATACGGGTACGAGCAGTACTTC; CDR3aa: CASSLYGYEQYF
d_gene: TRBD1; v_gene: TRBV28; j_gene: TRBJ2-7; CDR3nt: TGTGCCAGCAGTTTAAGGACAGGGGGAGCCGAGCAGTACTTC; CDR3aa: CASSLRTGGAEQYF
d_gene: .; v_gene: TRBV9; j_gene: TRBJ1-2; CDR3nt: TGTGCCAGCAGCGCCCGACCCGAGGACTATGGCTACACCTTC; CDR3aa: CASSARPEDYGYTF
d_gene: .; v_gene: TRBV5-4; j_gene: TRBJ1-1; CDR3nt: TGTGCCAGCAGCCCAGATGCCCGGGACACTGAAGCTTTCTTT; CDR3aa: CASSPDARDTEAFF
d_gene: .; v_gene: TRBV9; j_gene: TRBJ2-3; CDR3nt: TGTGCCAGCAGCGTAGGGGGGGAAACAGATACGCAGTATTTT; CDR3aa: CASSVGGETDTQYF
d_gene: TRBD1; v_gene: TRBV4-2; j_gene: TRBJ2-2; CDR3nt: TGTGCCAGCAGCCCCGGGACAGGGAATACCGGGGAGCTGTTTTTT; CDR3aa: CASSPGTGNTGELFF
d_gene: .; v_gene: TRBV4-3; j_gene: TRBJ2-1; CDR3nt: TGCGCCAGCAGCCAATCGATAGGGGTAACCTACAATGAGCAGTTCTTC; CDR3aa: CASSQSIGVTYNEQFF
d_gene: .; v_gene: TRBV30; j_gene: TRBJ2-5; CDR3nt: TGTGCCTGGAGCCAAAACCGGGAGACCCAGTACTTC; CDR3aa: CAWSQNRETQYF
d_gene: .; v_gene: TRBV30; j_gene: TRBJ1-2; CDR3nt: TGTGCCTGGGGGGGCCGGGACGGTGGTAACTATGGCTACACCTTC; CDR3aa: CAWGGRDGGNYGYTF
d_gene: .; v_gene: TRBV18; j_gene: TRBJ2-3; CDR3nt: TGTGCCAGCTCCCCGGACAGAATTACAGATACGCAGTATTTT; CDR3aa: CASSPDRITDTQYF
d_gene: .; v_gene: TRBV13; j_gene: TRBJ2-3; CDR3nt: TGTGCCAGCAGCTTGGGCCGCACAGATACGCAGTATTTT; CDR3aa: CASSLGRTDTQYF
d_gene: TRBD2; v_gene: TRBV7-7; j_gene: TRBJ2-1; CDR3nt: TGTGCTAGCAGCTTAGGACCGACTAGCGGGAGTTACTCCTACAATGAGCAGTTCTTC; CDR3aa: CASSLGPTSGSYSYNEQFF
d_gene: TRBD1; v_gene: TRBV29-1; j_gene: TRBJ1-2; CDR3nt: TGCAGCGTTGATCGGATGGGACAGGGGATTGGGGGCTACACCTTC; CDR3aa: CSVDRMGQGIGGYTF
d_gene: .; v_gene: TRBV30; j_gene: TRBJ2-7; CDR3nt: TGTGCCTGGGAAACAGGGTTAAACTACGAGCAGTACTTC; CDR3aa: CAWETGLNYEQYF
d_gene: TRBD2; v_gene: TRBV5-1; j_gene: TRBJ2-1; CDR3nt: TGCGCCAGCAGCTTAAGGGCTAGCGGGAGCAGACCACTATCCGACAATGAGCAGTTCTTC; CDR3aa: CASSLRASGSRPLSDNEQFF
d_gene: TRBD1; v_gene: TRBV25-1; j_gene: TRBJ2-1; CDR3nt: TGTGCCAGCAGTACTCCAGGGGGTGAGCAGTTCTTC; CDR3aa: CASSTPGGEQFF
d_gene: .; v_gene: TRBV29-1; j_gene: TRBJ1-1; CDR3nt: TGCAGCGTTGAAGGAGGACAGAACACTGAAGCTTTCTTT; CDR3aa: CSVEGGQNTEAFF
d_gene: .; v_gene: TRBV28; j_gene: TRBJ2-5; CDR3nt: TGTGCCAGCAGTTTAGCGCAAGAGACCCAGTACTTC; CDR3aa: CASSLAQETQYF
d_gene: .; v_gene: TRBV29-1; j_gene: TRBJ1-1; CDR3nt: TGCAGCAGCCGGGAGGGCTTGAACACTGAAGCTTTCTTT; CDR3aa: CSSREGLNTEAFF
d_gene: .; v_gene: TRBV9; j_gene: TRBJ2-7; CDR3nt: TGTGCCAGCAGCGTAGAAGGGAGAACGAGAGAGCAGTACTTC; CDR3aa: CASSVEGRTREQYF
d_gene: .; v_gene: TRBV5-1; j_gene: TRBJ2-1; CDR3nt: TGCGCCAGCAGCCTGGATAGCTCCTACAATGAGCAGTTCTTC; CDR3aa: CASSLDSSYNEQFF
d_gene: .; v_gene: TRBV18; j_gene: TRBJ1-1; CDR3nt: TGTGCCAGCTCACCCGGGCTTGGGGGAGGAGCTGAAGCTTTCTTT; CDR3aa: CASSPGLGGGAEAFF
d_gene: TRBD1; v_gene: TRBV7-8; j_gene: TRBJ1-5; CDR3nt: TGTGCCAGCAGCTTACGCGGACAGGGACGGCAGCCCCAGCATTTT; CDR3aa: CASSLRGQGRQPQHF
d_gene: TRBD2; v_gene: TRBV28; j_gene: TRBJ2-3; CDR3nt: TGTGCCAGCAGTTTCGTAGCGGGTTCTAGCACAGATACGCAGTATTTT; CDR3aa: CASSFVAGSSTDTQYF
d_gene: TRBD2; v_gene: TRBV10-3; j_gene: TRBJ2-7; CDR3nt: TGTGCCATCAGTCCGGGACTAGCGGGAGGGCCCCACGAGCAGTACTTC; CDR3aa: CAISPGLAGGPHEQYF
d_gene: .; v_gene: TRBV6-1; j_gene: TRBJ1-1; CDR3nt: TGTGCCAGCAGTGAAGCGGGGGGTTTCGGCACTGAAGCTTTCTTT; CDR3aa: CASSEAGGFGTEAFF
d_gene: TRBD2; v_gene: TRBV4-2; j_gene: TRBJ2-7; CDR3nt: TGTGCCAGCAGCCAAGTTCTCGGGACTAGCGGCGAGCAGTACTTC; CDR3aa: CASSQVLGTSGEQYF
d_gene: TRBD1; v_gene: TRBV6-5; j_gene: TRBJ1-1; CDR3nt: TGTGCCAGCAGTTACGGGACAGGTTTTGGCACTGAAGCTTTCTTT; CDR3aa: CASSYGTGFGTEAFF
d_gene: .; v_gene: TRBV27; j_gene: TRBJ2-1; CDR3nt: TGTGCCAGCAGCGGGAGAGGAAATGAGCAGTTCTTC; CDR3aa: CASSGRGNEQFF
d_gene: .; v_gene: TRBV6-1; j_gene: TRBJ2-7; CDR3nt: TGTGCCAGCAGTCTAGGACAGACCCTCTACGAGCAGTACTTC; CDR3aa: CASSLGQTLYEQYF
d_gene: .; v_gene: TRBV18; j_gene: TRBJ2-5; CDR3nt: TGTGCCAGCTCACCACAGGTGACCCTCCCTAGGGAGACCCAGTACTTC; CDR3aa: CASSPQVTLPRETQYF
d_gene: .; v_gene: TRBV9; j_gene: TRBJ1-3; CDR3nt: TGTGCCAGCAGCGTAGATCACAGCTCTGGAAACACCATATATTTT; CDR3aa: CASSVDHSSGNTIYF
d_gene: TRBD2; v_gene: TRBV11-2; j_gene: TRBJ2-5; CDR3nt: TGTGCCAGCAGCGCCCGCCCTACTAGCGCAGAGACCCAGTACTTC; CDR3aa: CASSARPTSAETQYF
d_gene: TRBD1; v_gene: TRBV7-9; j_gene: TRBJ2-1; CDR3nt: TGTGCCAGCAGCTTAGGAAGACAGGGGATTCTGGCGGATGAGCAGTTCTTC; CDR3aa: CASSLGRQGILADEQFF
d_gene: .; v_gene: TRBV28; j_gene: TRBJ1-5; CDR3nt: TGTGCCAGCATGGGGGCTACACATAGCAATCAGCCCCAGCATTTT; CDR3aa: CASMGATHSNQPQHF
d_gene: TRBD1; v_gene: TRBV7-8; j_gene: TRBJ1-1; CDR3nt: TGTGCCAGCACCGCCGACAGGGTAGGATTAAAGAACACTGAAGCTTTCTTT; CDR3aa: CASTADRVGLKNTEAFF
d_gene: .; v_gene: TRBV12-5; j_gene: TRBJ2-7; CDR3nt: TGTGCTAGTGGTTTGAACAGGGAAGTGTATTCCTACGAGCAGTACTTC; CDR3aa: CASGLNREVYSYEQYF
d_gene: .; v_gene: TRBV15; j_gene: TRBJ1-5; CDR3nt: TGTGCCACCAGCGAGGGGGTCGAGGGGCCCAATCAGCCCCAGCATTTT; CDR3aa: CATSEGVEGPNQPQHF
d_gene: .; v_gene: TRBV28; j_gene: TRBJ1-1; CDR3nt: TGTGCCAGCAGTTCATCTCCCGCGATACGAAACACTGAAGCTTTCTTT; CDR3aa: CASSSSPAIRNTEAFF
d_gene: TRBD2; v_gene: TRBV5-1; j_gene: TRBJ2-7; CDR3nt: TGCGCCAGCAGCATGTTAGCGGGAGGGCCGAGAGAGCAGTACTTC; CDR3aa: CASSMLAGGPREQYF
d_gene: .; v_gene: TRBV7-2; j_gene: TRBJ2-2; CDR3nt: TGTGCCAGCAGCTTAGTTCCTACCGGGGAGCTGTTTTTT; CDR3aa: CASSLVPTGELFF
d_gene: .; v_gene: TRBV18; j_gene: TRBJ2-5; CDR3nt: TGTGCCAGCTCACCACCTGGAGTAGGGGTAGGGACCCAGTACTTC; CDR3aa: CASSPPGVGVGTQYF
d_gene: .; v_gene: TRBV4-1; j_gene: TRBJ1-2; CDR3nt: TGCGCCAGCAGCCAAGGGCTGATGCGGGGCTACACCTTC; CDR3aa: CASSQGLMRGYTF